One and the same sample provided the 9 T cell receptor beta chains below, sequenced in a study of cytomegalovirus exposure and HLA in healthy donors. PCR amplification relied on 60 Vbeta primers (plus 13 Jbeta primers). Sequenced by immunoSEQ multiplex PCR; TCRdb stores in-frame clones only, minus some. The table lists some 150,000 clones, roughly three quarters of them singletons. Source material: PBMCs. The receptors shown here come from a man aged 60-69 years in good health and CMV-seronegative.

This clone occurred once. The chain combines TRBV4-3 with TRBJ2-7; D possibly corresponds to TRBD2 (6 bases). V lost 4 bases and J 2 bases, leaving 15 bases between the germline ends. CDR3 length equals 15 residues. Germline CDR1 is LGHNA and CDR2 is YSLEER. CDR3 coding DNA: TGCGCCAGCAGCCGGGGTAGCGGACATACCTACGAGCAGTACTTC. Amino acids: CASSRGSGHTYEQYF.

The DNA for the CDR3 is TGCGCCAGCAGCCAAAGCGGGACAGGGGAAACCTACGAGCAGTACTTC. Translating it yields CASSQSGTGETYEQYF. The gene calls are TRBV4-3 and TRBJ2-5; 10 bases are a match to TRBD1. TRBJ2-7 explains the end of the DNA better; the J call may be wrong. Germline V CDR1 and CDR2: LGHNA, YSLEER. The CDR3 runs 16 residues.

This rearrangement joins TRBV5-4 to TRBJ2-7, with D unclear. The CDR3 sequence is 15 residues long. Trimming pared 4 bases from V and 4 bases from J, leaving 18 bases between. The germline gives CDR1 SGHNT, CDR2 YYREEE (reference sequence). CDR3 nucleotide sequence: TGTGCCAGCAGCGTCGTCCCAGGTGGTTATTACGAGCAGTACTTC. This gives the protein CASSVVPGGYYEQYF.

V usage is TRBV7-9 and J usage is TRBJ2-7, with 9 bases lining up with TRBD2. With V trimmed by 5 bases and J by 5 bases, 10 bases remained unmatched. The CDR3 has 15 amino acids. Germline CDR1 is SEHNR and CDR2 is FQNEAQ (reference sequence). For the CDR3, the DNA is TGTGCCAGCAGCCGCCGAGTAGCGGGAGTCGACGAGCAGTACTTC. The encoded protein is CASSRRVAGVDEQYF.

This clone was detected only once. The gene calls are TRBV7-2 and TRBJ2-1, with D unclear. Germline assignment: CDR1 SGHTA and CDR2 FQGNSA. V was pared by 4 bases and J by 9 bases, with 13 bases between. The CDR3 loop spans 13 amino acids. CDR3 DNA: TGTGCCAGCAGCTCGGTAGGTCCTAGTGAGCAGTTCTTC. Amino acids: CASSSVGPSEQFF.

The DNA of the CDR3 is TGTGCCAGCAGCCCCGCCTCGGGGTTAAAGACCCTTTATAACTATGGCTACACCTTC. This codes for CASSPASGLKTLYNYGYTF. The chain carries TRBV4-2 and TRBJ1-2; D uncertain. CDR3 length: 19 amino acids. The germline V gene has CDR1 LGHNA and CDR2 YNFKEQ. V lost 4 bases, J lost 1 base, and 25 bases lay in between.

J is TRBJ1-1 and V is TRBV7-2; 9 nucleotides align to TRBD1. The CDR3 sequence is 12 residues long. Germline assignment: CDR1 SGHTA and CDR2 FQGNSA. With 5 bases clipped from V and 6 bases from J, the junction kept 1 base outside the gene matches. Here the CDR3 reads CASSRDRAEAFF. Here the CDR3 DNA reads TGTGCCAGCAGCCGGGACAGGGCTGAAGCTTTCTTT.

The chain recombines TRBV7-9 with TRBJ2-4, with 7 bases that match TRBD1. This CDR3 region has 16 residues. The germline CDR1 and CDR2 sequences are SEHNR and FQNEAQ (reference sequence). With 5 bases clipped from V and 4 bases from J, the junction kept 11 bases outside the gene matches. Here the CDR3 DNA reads TGTGCCAGCAGCCCGGAATCCGGGACAGCTAAAAACATTCAGTACTTC. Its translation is CASSPESGTAKNIQYF. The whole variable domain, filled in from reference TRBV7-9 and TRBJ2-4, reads DTGVSQNPRHKITKRGQNVTFRCDPISEHNRLYWYRQTLGQGPEFLTYFQNEAQLEKSRLLSDRFSAERPKGSFSTLEIQRTEQGDSAMYLCASSPESGTAKNIQYFGAGTRLSVL.

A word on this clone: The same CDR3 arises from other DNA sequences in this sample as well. The CDR3 sequence: CASSLQGAGNTIYF. CDR3 DNA: TGTGCCAGCAGCTTACAGGGGGCTGGAAACACCATATATTTT. The J gene is TRBJ1-3, the V gene TRBV5-6, with TRBD1 matching 8 bases. The CDR3 spans 14 residues. Germline-derived CDR1 and CDR2 are SGHDT and YYEEEE. V was pared by 2 bases and J by 2 bases, with 0 bases of the junction left unmatched.